The entry that follows covers one T cell receptor beta chain sequence. Its antigen is currently unknown. The same CDR3 can be traced to other DNA sequences in this sample. Clones were read by immunoSEQ multiplex PCR, and TCRdb kept only the in-frame ones, dropping some. This table has more than 95,000 clones, about 90% appearing once. The roughly 120-subject validation cohort, separate from the approximately 630-subject first cohort, included the donors. These data belong to a study of cytomegalovirus exposure and HLA in healthy donors. Findings and caveats of the study: Among the CMV-associated chains, a few were confirmed in vitro as specific for CMV antigens. Rarity held for most TCR sequences, but there were some public TCRs that occurred in many donors. It was reportedly the case that the classifier diagnosed cytomegalovirus status with high specificity and sensitivity.

The TCR comes from a woman aged 18-30 years in good health and CMV-seronegative. What was sequenced was PBMCs.

CDR3 sequence reads: CASSPPGVSTDTQYF. The CDR3 DNA sequence: TGTGCCAGCAGCCCCCCGGGGGTGAGCACAGATACGCAGTATTTT. V gene TRBV7-9 combines with J gene TRBJ2-3; TRBD2 is a possible D gene (6 bases). Per the germline V gene, CDR1 is SEHNR and CDR2 is FQNEAQ (reference sequence). The V end lost 5 bases, the J end lost 0 bases, and 12 bases lay between the germline ends. CDR3 length equals 15 residues.